Below are 15 T cell receptor beta chains sequenced from a single sample in a study of post-analysis software for immune sequencing data (dated by TCRdb to between 2014 and 2017). Study-wide conclusions, independent of this receptor: Significantly higher frequencies in patients than in controls were found for roughly 5 TRBV segments, including TRBV5-6, TRBV5-1 and TRBV20-1.

Receptors were amplified or captured by PCR. Sequencing relied on an Illumina HiSeq 2500. Unique molecular identifiers were incorporated into TCR beta cDNA libraries to reduce PCR and sequencing biases. TCRdb reran the public reads through fastp at Q25 and MiXCR, keeping productive beta chains. Each CDR3 protein appears once, grouped with its most common genes and DNA. In all, the sample holds some 700,000 distinct CDR3 sequences, and over 45% of those were seen once. The ten largest clones add up to roughly 12% of the sample. The antigens of these receptors remain unknown. Material for sequencing was blood. The source is a girl aged 2 to 10 with multiple sclerosis.

The genes are TRBV27 and TRBJ2-7; D uncertain. Germline CDR1 MNHEY, CDR2 SMNVEV (reference sequence). The CDR3 length is 15 residues. V was pared by 7 bases and J by 4 bases, with 20 bases between. The CDR3 region is CASTTTGSGRYEQYF. As DNA, the CDR3 is TGTGCCAGCACCACTACTGGCAGTGGAAGATACGAGCAGTACTTC.

V is TRBV27 and J is TRBJ2-5; the match to TRBD2 covers 10 bases. This CDR3 is built from 17 residues. J was trimmed by 3 bases and V by 2 bases; bases with no gene match: 9. Germline V lookup: CDR1 MNHEY, CDR2 SMNVEV (reference sequence). The CDR3 is CASSLIFRLAGEETQYF. The DNA of the CDR3 is TGTGCCAGCAGTTTAATATTCAGGCTAGCGGGAGAAGAGACCCAGTACTTC.

This chain uses TRBV7-9 with TRBJ1-2, with TRBD1 as a possible D gene (6 bases). Germline lookup yields CDR1 SEHNR and CDR2 FQNEAQ (reference sequence). The V end was cut by 5 bases, the J end by 2 bases, with 15 bases between. The CDR3 spans 15 residues. CDR3 sequence (DNA): TGTGCCAGCAGCGGCGACAGGCCGTTGAACTATGGCTACACCTTC. Residues: CASSGDRPLNYGYTF.

The V and J genes are TRBV5-1 and TRBJ2-3; 11 bases align to TRBD2. The CDR3 sequence is 15 residues long. CDR1 SGHRS and CDR2 YFSETQ come from the germline V gene. V lost 4 bases to trimming and J lost 4 bases; unmatched junction nucleotides: 5. The CDR3 here is CASSRGGLAADTQYF. For the CDR3, the DNA is TGCGCCAGCAGCCGAGGGGGACTAGCGGCAGATACGCAGTATTTT. The complete variable domain, with remaining parts taken from reference TRBV5-1 and TRBJ2-3, reads KAGVTQTPRYLIKTRGQQVTLSCSPISGHRSVSWYQQTPGQGLQFLFEYFSETQRNKGNFPGRFSGRQFSNSRSEMNVSTLELGDSALYLCASSRGGLAADTQYFGPGTRLTVL.

The gene calls are TRBV3-1 and TRBJ2-2; 7 bases are a match to TRBD1. Per the germline V gene, CDR1 is LGHDT and CDR2 is YNNKEL (reference sequence). The CDR3 is 17 residues long. V trimming: 1 base; J trimming: 2 bases; junction bases outside the gene matches: 7. CDR3 nucleotides: TGTGCCAGCAGCCAAGGGGGACAGTACCAAAACACCGGGGAGCTGTTTTTT. Amino acid sequence: CASSQGGQYQNTGELFF.

The chain has TRBV12-3 or TRBV12-4 and TRBJ1-5, with 12 positions matching TRBD1. This CDR3 has 23 residues. Losses at the gene ends were 3 bases for V and 2 bases for J; bases not matched to a gene: 23. The CDR3 spells CASSFLGPVTGTGGIVGNQPQHF. The CDR3 nucleotides are TGTGCCAGCAGTTTTTTGGGACCCGTTACCGGGACAGGGGGCATAGTAGGCAATCAGCCCCAGCATTTT.

This clonotype was counted between two and nine times. The rearrangement joins TRBV29-1 to TRBJ2-1, with D possibly being TRBD1 (5 bases). CDR3 length equals 13 residues. Germline V gene lookup returns CDR1 SQVTM and CDR2 ANQGSEA. Trimming left V 6 bases short and J 2 bases short, with 11 bases between. CDR3 in DNA: TGCAGCGTAACCGACAGCCCCTACAATGAGCAGTTCTTC. As protein: CSVTDSPYNEQFF.

The chain joins TRBV20-1 to TRBJ2-5; D gene uncertain. Germline CDR1 and CDR2: DFQATT and SNEGSKA (reference sequence). The CDR3 length is 13 residues. The CDR3 DNA reads TGCAGCGTTCTTCCACCGCTTAAAGAGACCCAGTACTTC. This gives the protein CSVLPPLKETQYF.

The chain recombines TRBV2 with TRBJ2-1; D gene ambiguous. V lost 8 bases and J lost 0, with 8 bases in between. CDR3 size: 13 residues. Looked up from germline, CDR1 is SNHLY and CDR2 is FYNNEI. The CDR3 sequence: CASFRVSYNEQFF. In DNA, the CDR3 is TGTGCCAGCTTCAGAGTCTCCTACAATGAGCAGTTCTTC.

This clonotype was counted only a few times. V gene TRBV5-1 combines with J gene TRBJ2-1; 7 bases agree with TRBD2. The CDR3 has 15 amino acids. The germline CDR1 and CDR2 sequences are SGHRS and YFSETQ. J was trimmed by 7 bases and V by 0 bases; bases with no gene match: 7. CDR3 nucleotide sequence: TGCGCCAGCAGCTTGGTTGCGGGAGCTCGAAATGAGCAGTTCTTC. Residues: CASSLVAGARNEQFF. The entire variable domain, with the rest obtained from reference TRBV5-1 and TRBJ2-1, is as follows: KAGVTQTPRYLIKTRGQQVTLSCSPISGHRSVSWYQQTPGQGLQFLFEYFSETQRNKGNFPGRFSGRQFSNSRSEMNVSTLELGDSALYLCASSLVAGARNEQFFGPGTRLTVL.

The CDR3 loop reads CSVEDRSTGELFF. CDR3 nucleotide sequence: TGCAGCGTTGAAGACAGATCGACCGGGGAGCTGTTTTTT. The chain uses TRBV29-1 and TRBJ2-2; D is unclear. Trimming took 0 bases from V and 5 from J, leaving 7 bases between them. There are 13 residues in the CDR3. Germline-derived CDR1 and CDR2 are SQVTM and ANQGSEA.

This clonotype was seen more than once but under ten times. CDR3: CASSVASQETQYF. CDR3 DNA sequence: TGTGCCAGCAGCGTAGCGTCCCAGGAGACCCAGTACTTC. The gene calls are TRBV9 and TRBJ2-5; D unclear. Germline-derived CDR1 and CDR2 are SGDLS and YYNGEE. V shed 0 bases and J shed 5 bases, with 8 bases lying between them. This CDR3 comprises 13 residues.

The chain joins TRBV27 to TRBJ1-2; 9 positions match TRBD1. With 8 bases clipped from V and 4 bases from J, the junction kept 8 bases outside the gene matches. Germline V gene sequence: CDR1 MNHEY, CDR2 SMNVEV (reference sequence). This CDR3 is built from 14 residues. CDR3: CASSAGTGFYGYTF. In DNA, the CDR3 is TGTGCCAGCTCAGCAGGGACAGGGTTCTATGGCTACACCTTC.

This chain uses TRBV4-3 with TRBJ1-6, with a tentative D call TRBD1 (6 bases). V shed 3 bases and J shed 12 bases, with 12 bases lying between them. There are 13 residues in the CDR3. Germline V gene lookup returns CDR1 LGHNA and CDR2 YSLEER. DNA for the CDR3: TGCGCCAGCAGCCAGGTACAGGGAGGACCCCTCCACTTT. It codes for CASSQVQGGPLHF.

The chain has TRBV21-1 and TRBJ2-6; the tabulated D call, TRBD1, remains unverified against the DNA. TRBV21-1 is assigned pseudogene status. CDR3 length: 18 amino acids. The CDR3 DNA sequence: TGTGCCAGCGGTCTAAACAGGAATCCATTGGGGGGGGCCAACGTCCTGACTTTC. Protein sequence: CASGLNRNPLGGANVLTF.